The 5 T cell receptor beta chains in this list originate from one sample, sequenced in a study of blood T cell repertoires in COVID-19. Measured with immunoSEQ multiplex PCR; TCRdb has only the in-frame clones, and not every one. The sample lists roughly 160,000 clones, about four fifths occurring once. The specimen was peripheral blood. The receptors derive from a woman at least 80 years old with acute or convalescent COVID-19.

The gene calls are TRBV3-1 (or the pseudogene TRBV3-2) and TRBJ2-1; D is possibly TRBD2 (5 bases). CDR3 size: 12 residues. Germline CDR1 is LGHDT and CDR2 is YNNKEL (reference sequence). Trimming stripped 1 base from V and 12 bases from J, with 10 bases between. CDR3 nucleotide sequence: TGTGCCAGCAGCCAAGCGGGCGAGGGGCAGTTCTTC. Residues: CASSQAGEGQFF.

The chain is built from TRBV9 and TRBJ1-2; 7 nucleotides match TRBD1. J was trimmed by 11 bases and V by 3 bases; bases with no gene match: 10. The CDR3 is made up of 13 amino acids. The germline V gene has CDR1 SGDLS and CDR2 YYNGEE. Written as DNA, the CDR3 is TGTGCCAGCAGCGCGGGACAGTTTGAGCGGTACACCTTC. It specifies CASSAGQFERYTF.

This chain joins TRBV23-1 and TRBJ1-3; TRBD1 is a possible D gene (5 bases). TRBV23-1 is labeled an ORF, and its function is uncertain. The ends were cut back, 2 bases at V and 0 bases at J, with 23 bases in the middle. The CDR3 contains 20 residues. Written as DNA, the CDR3 is TGCGCCAGCAGTCAACCAACAGGATCTGACAAAGCCCCCTCTGGAAACACCATATATTTT. This encodes CASSQPTGSDKAPSGNTIYF.

This rearrangement joins TRBV7-8 to TRBJ1-5, with 11 bases fitting TRBD1. J gave up 5 bases and V 0 bases, and 6 bases lay outside the gene matches. The CDR3 runs to 17 residues. Germline assignment: CDR1 SGHVS and CDR2 FQNEAQ. The CDR3, as DNA: TGTGCCAGCAGCTTAGCCCGGACAGGGGGCGCAGATCAGCCCCAGCATTTT. Amino acid sequence: CASSLARTGGADQPQHF. The complete variable domain, with remaining parts taken from reference TRBV7-8 and TRBJ1-5, reads GAGVSQSPRYKVAKRGQDVALRCDPISGHVSLFWYQQALGQGPEFLTYFQNEAQLDKSGLPSDRFFAERPEGSVSTLKIQRTQQEDSAVYLCASSLARTGGADQPQHFGDGTRLSIL.

In its sample, this clone was seen once. V is TRBV28 and J is TRBJ2-7, with a weak D call TRBD1 (6 bases). The length of the CDR3 is 14 residues. Germline V CDR1 and CDR2: MDHEN, SYDVKM. Deletions cut 5 bases from V and 2 bases from J, with 13 bases between. The CDR3 bases are TGTGCCAGCAGTCCTCCTGGGGGCGCCTACGAGCAGTACTTC. Protein sequence: CASSPPGGAYEQYF.